Presented here are 4 T cell receptor beta chains from one specimen sequenced in a study of cytomegalovirus exposure and HLA in healthy donors (dated by TCRdb to between 2016 and 2019). The library was obtained by the immunoSEQ multiplex PCR assay. Imported from immuneACCESS, the table was reduced by TCRdb to in-frame sequences with V and J called. These copies leave out some clones; in studies compared against another copy, an unresolved V gene accounts for under half, and the cause of the remainder is not known. This sample comprises fewer than 200,000 clones, about 90% of them detected only once. Around 2.7% of the sample rests with the top ten. Input material: PBMCs. The origin of the receptors is a woman younger than 30 in good health and CMV-seropositive.

The V and J genes are TRBV28 and TRBJ1-3; D gene ambiguous. This CDR3 comprises 16 residues. The V gene's germline CDR1 is MDHEN and CDR2 SYDVKM. V lost 2 bases to trimming and J lost 0 bases, with 11 bases between them. The CDR3 DNA sequence: TGTGCCAGCAGTTTAATTGGCCCATTCTCTGGAAACACCATATATTTT. Its translation: CASSLIGPFSGNTIYF.

The V and J genes are TRBV9 and TRBJ2-3; no clear D. The V and J ends lost 0 bases and 9 bases respectively, with 11 bases between them. The CDR3 contains 13 residues. CDR1 and CDR2 (germline): SGDLS, YYNGEE. The CDR3 nucleotides are TGTGCCAGCAGCGTAGAGTTCCTGGGCACGCAGTATTTT. Translating it yields CASSVEFLGTQYF.

The rearrangement links TRBV15 to TRBJ2-1; 13 bases line up with TRBD2. Per germline, CDR1 LNHNV and CDR2 YYDKDF (reference sequence). J gave up 0 bases and V 3 bases, and 8 bases lay outside the gene matches. CDR3 size: 19 residues. CDR3 nucleotide sequence: TGTGCCACCAGCAGGCCACTAGCGGGAGGGCCGAGCTCCTACAATGAGCAGTTCTTC. Its protein product is CATSRPLAGGPSSYNEQFF.

For the CDR3, the DNA is TGTGCCAGCAGTTACGAGGAGGGAGTGACCCAGTACTTC. It codes for CASSYEEGVTQYF. The V call is TRBV6-6, the J call TRBJ2-5, with D maybe TRBD2 (6 bases). The V gene lost 2 bases and the J gene lost 7 bases, with 11 bases spanning the gap. Germline lookup yields CDR1 MNHNY and CDR2 SVGAGI (reference sequence). The CDR3 runs to 13 residues.